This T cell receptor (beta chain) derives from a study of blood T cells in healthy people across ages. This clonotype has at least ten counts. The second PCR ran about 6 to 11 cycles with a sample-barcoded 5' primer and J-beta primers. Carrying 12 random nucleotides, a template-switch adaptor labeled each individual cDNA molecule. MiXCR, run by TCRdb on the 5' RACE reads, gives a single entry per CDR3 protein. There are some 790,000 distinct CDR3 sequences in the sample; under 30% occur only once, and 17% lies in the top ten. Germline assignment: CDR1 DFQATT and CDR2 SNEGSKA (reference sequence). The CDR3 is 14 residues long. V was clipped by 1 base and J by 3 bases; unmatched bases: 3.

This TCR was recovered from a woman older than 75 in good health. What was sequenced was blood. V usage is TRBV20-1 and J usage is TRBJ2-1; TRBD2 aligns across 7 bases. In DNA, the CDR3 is TGCAGTGCTAGAGGGCGGGGGTTCTACAATGAGCAGTTCTTC. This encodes CSARGRGFYNEQFF.